In its sample, the clone carrying this T cell receptor (beta chain) was seen a few times. Its target is not known. A much more abundant neighbour one base away suggests this may be a read error. What was amplified from RNA transcripts were TCR beta CDR3 regions. With the HTBI primer set, the TCR CDR3 went through a first round of RT-PCR. TCRdb ran MiXCR on the multiplex PCR reads and lists one entry per CDR3 protein. The table lists hundreds of thousands of distinct CDR3 sequences, 45% of them singletons. The data originate from a study of T cells in Graves' hyperthyroidism and ophthalmopathy. General study points: Model predictions of ophthalmopathy came a median approximately 6 months before onset.

V lost 10 bases and J lost 0, with 13 bases in between. Germline CDR1 reads MNHNY; CDR2 reads SVGAGI (reference sequence). The CDR3 runs to 13 residues. Together with thyroid ultrasound, orbital computed tomography, serum thyroxine and TRAb, clinical symptoms were used for diagnoses. The source material was peripheral blood or thyroid tissue (not recorded which). The TCR was taken from an adult man with Graves' disease, either hyperthyroidism or ophthalmopathy (not recorded which). The chain joins TRBV6-6 to TRBJ2-7; possible D gene TRBD1, 6 bases. The CDR3 DNA follows: TGTGCCATCAGGGACATCGCCTCCTACGAGCAGTACTTC. It is translated as CAIRDIASYEQYF.